This T cell receptor (beta chain) is from a study of cytomegalovirus exposure and HLA in healthy donors (dated by TCRdb to between 2016 and 2019). With respect to the entire study: In an earlier analysis of roughly 500 of the donors, 276 Gb of sequence data and 95 million to 130 million unique TCR beta sequences from about 190 million T cells were reported. In a later analysis, previously published TCR beta repertoires from about 670 donors were re-analyzed and high-resolution HLA genotyping was added so that TCR occurrence patterns could be studied. A separate validation cohort of roughly 130 different subjects was used in addition to the 666-subject first cohort. Roughly 320 gigabases of sequencing data and 91 million or so unique TCR sequences made up an early release that covered approximately 620 HLA-typed donors. A later genetic analysis took genome-wide SNP genotypes for about 55% of the 666 donors and used that subset as a discovery cohort. Donor age, sex, ethnicity and CMV serostatus were compiled alongside the repertoire data. Rather than using new phenotypic data, the later analysis identified candidate immune exposures from TCR beta sequences and from how often those sequences occurred across donors. Because of strong linkage in the cohort, 4 to 6 DR-DQ haplotypes were treated as single units for association and clustering. Among the roughly 430 genotyped donors, approximately 81% belonged to the genetic ancestry cluster associated with self-reported Caucasian donors. Among some 400 genotyped donors of the cohort, an average of roughly 230,000 unique TCR beta nucleotide sequences was sequenced per donor, of which about 19% were non-productive. High-throughput TCR immunosequencing, statistical association of individual TCRs with disease status, and machine learning were combined to predict cytomegalovirus infection status. The study aimed to test whether signatures of past pathogen exposure could be identified by cataloging public T cell receptors. HLA typing covered class I and class II loci at four-digit resolution. To decide whether each TCR beta V gene segment behaved as functional or pseudogenic, an earlier analysis of nearly 600 of the donors relied on high-throughput TCR beta sequencing. Every repertoire in the discovery cohort had been generated on one and the same sequencing platform. The study profiled the T cell repertoires of about 720 subjects by immunosequencing and related them to cytomegalovirus serostatus. Typing coverage varied by locus: roughly 620-640 donors for A, B, C, DRB1 and DQB1; roughly 510 for DQA1; around 610 for DPA1; around 450 for DPB1. Overall results and qualifications from the work: The sequencing pipeline was judged likely to have produced a cluster of highly shared sequence variants as a technical artifact. Because HLA typing was unavailable for some donors at each locus, only the typed subset was used in association tests. A later genetic analysis reported fewer N-insertions in productive TCRs among donors in an Asian-associated ancestry cluster than the approximately 700-donor mean. For the cohort, immune exposure information was limited to CMV serostatus. Assigning TCR associations to individual alleles was difficult when HLA alleles, especially DR and DQ, strongly co-occurred. Specific HLA alleles were associated with 15,000 to 20,000 TCR beta sequences at a false discovery rate of 0.05 in a later analysis. In a later analysis, HLA-associated TCR beta chains showed more clonal expansion and lower generation probabilities than non-associated chains that were equally common. In an earlier analysis of about 550 of the donors, most TCR beta V segments were observed in productive rearrangements about 87% or about 30% of the time, broadly matching IMGT annotations. The study gave a list of some 150 TCR beta chains associated with cytomegalovirus. The authors suggested that the approach could potentially be extended to other disease states and immunological phenotypes. According to a later analysis, most CMV-associated TCR beta chains appeared to be HLA-restricted, and the HLA associations seemed to be driven largely by CMV exposure. The 87-base-pair reads could not distinguish some IMGT-functional V segments, including TRBV6-2 and TRBV6-3, so those segments were excluded. A later analysis reported that several top co-occurrence clusters appeared linked to parvovirus B19, influenza, CMV and Epstein-Barr virus. In a later analysis, TCR association rates were found to vary across HLA loci, with the most associated TCRs seen for DRB1 alleles and the fewest for HLA-C alleles. The cohort was sequenced for TCR beta chains only, and without alpha or paired-chain data the features that could be detected were limited. A further reported finding was that TCR beta sequences accurately predicted the HLA-A and HLA-B alleles for most subjects in the first cohort. Across donors, most TCR sequences were observed very rarely, whereas some public TCRs were present in many individuals. Roughly uniform sequencing depth across donors was assumed in presence/absence analyses, although this assumption may not hold. In vitro tests confirmed that a few of the cytomegalovirus-associated TCR beta chains recognize cytomegalovirus antigens. Linkage disequilibrium might explain the correlated functional status among segregating V segments, but an unknown experimental factor could not be ruled out. A later genetic analysis associated a missense DCLRE1C variant with V-gene and J-gene trimming of TCR beta chains, and an independent cohort replicated the association. The classifier was reported to diagnose cytomegalovirus status with high specificity and sensitivity in both the original and validation cohorts. Because counts were too low, seventeen rarely observed V segments, including chromosome 9 orphons, were left out of the earlier analysis of 587 of the donors.

The cohort was made up of 666 healthy bone marrow donors. Cohort members were all nominally healthy when sampled, although unrecorded immune exposures were likely present. The donor was CMV seronegative and was included in the group of several hundred seronegative cohort members. A peripheral blood sample was provided by each donor, and peripheral blood mononuclear cells were used for TCR beta sequencing. Genomic DNA was extracted from the blood cell samples with the Qiagen DNeasy Blood Extraction Kit. Libraries came from the immunoSEQ multiplex PCR assay. A mixture of 60 forward primers for TCR Vbeta segments and 13 reverse primers for TCR Jbeta segments was used in the multiplex PCR. The CDR3 region of rearranged TCR beta genes was amplified from genomic DNA with a multiplex PCR assay. The Illumina HiSeq System was used to sequence the amplified TCR beta libraries as 87-base-pair reads. The published analysis was carried out like this. A later analysis tallied 75 million to 95 million unique TCR beta chains across the 600 to 700 repertoires, and approximately 11 million of those chains were shared by two or more donors. Raw reads were error-corrected and collapsed into unique sequences by a nearest-neighbor algorithm in which closely related sequences were merged to remove PCR and sequencing errors. To assign V, D and J gene segments, CDR3 sequences were aligned to IMGT reference sequences. Each retained sequence needed at least a six-nucleotide match to both a V gene segment and a J gene segment. A rearrangement counted as productive if the CDR3 had no stop codons and remained in frame with V and J, and every other rearrangement counted as non-productive. Following IMGT convention, CDR3 was defined as the stretch from the second conserved V-encoded cysteine up to the conserved J-encoded phenylalanine. The earlier analysis of about 620 of the donors excluded sequences that lacked an unambiguous match to a single V gene segment. In an earlier analysis of some 590 of the donors, a V segment was called functional when productive rearrangements were above 56.7%, and segregating when the standard deviation between donors exceeded 5%. A statistical classification framework was developed to diagnose cytomegalovirus status using the catalog of TCR beta chain sequences. A later analysis assigned V and J genes by comparing TCR nucleotide sequences with IMGT/GENE-DB human TR gene sequences. Using the TCRdist pipeline, a later analysis assigned CDR3 sequences along with most-parsimonious VDJ recombination scenarios. In a later analysis, each TCR beta chain was defined by its CDR3 amino acid sequence together with its V-gene family, and reads without a unique V-gene family were excluded. A later analysis removed over 500 highly shared, low-generation-probability nucleotide sequences to deal with suspected cross-contamination and a sequencing artifact. In a later analysis, a clonal expansion index for each public chain was calculated from normalized within-repertoire ranks of inferred template counts. In a later analysis, generation probabilities were computed using a VDJ recombination model fitted to out-of-frame rearrangements, and the results were checked against IGoR. A later analysis scored TCR-TCR, TCR-HLA and TCR-CMV co-occurrence with hypergeometric tests, applying a repertoire-size bias correction to TCR pairs. False discovery rates were estimated in a later analysis by permuting HLA or CMV assignments 20 times. In a later analysis, co-occurring TCRs were grouped with DBSCAN, and TCRdist sequence similarity was added when clustering was performed within HLA-allele-positive subsets. For co-occurrence clustering, repertoires with fewer than 30,000 or more than 120,000 public chains were excluded, along with five repertoires with anomalous nucleotide sharing. TCRdb took over this immuneACCESS table, retaining in-frame rearrangements with V and J assigned. Such tables are incomplete; in checked studies, under half of the missing clones stem from an unresolved V gene, and the remainder is unexplained. V, J and clone size are those of that table, while D and trimming were read from the DNA. The sample table lists some 66,000 clones, just under 80% of them with a count of one. The biggest ten clones account for 7.5% to 10% of the sample.

Concerning this clone itself: What this receptor recognizes is not known. Within one base of it there is no much larger clone, and no base qualities were kept.

CDR1 and CDR2, looked up from the germline V gene (reference sequence), are SGHNT and YYREEE. Trimming costs V 0 bases and J 2 bases, and their ends lie 9 bases apart. The CDR3 spans 14 residues, from the cysteine through the phenylalanine. Left in the record is the CDR3 DNA by itself, 42 bases read in frame from the first base. The chain joins TRBV5-4 to TRBJ2-7; TRBD2 is possibly the D segment (6 matching bases). Sequenced input: PBMCs. The source of this sequence is a man aged 40-49 years in good health and CMV-seronegative. Here the CDR3 is given as CASSLGGVTYEQYF. The DNA is as follows: TGTGCCAGCAGCTTGGGCGGGGTTACCTACGAGCAGTACTTC. Beyond the CDR3, the reference TRBV5-4 and TRBJ2-7 genes provide the residues; the full variable domain reads: ETGVTQSPTHLIKTRGQQVTLRCSSQSGHNTVSWYQQALGQGPQFIFQYYREEENGRGNFPPRFSGLQFPNYSSELNVNALELDDSALYLCASSLGGVTYEQYFGPGTRLTVT.